These 6 T cell receptor beta chains were sequenced from one sample in a study of shared clonotypes between healthy human individuals. Measured with immunoSEQ multiplex PCR; TCRdb has only the in-frame clones, and not every one. The sample lists some 2,500,000 clones; roughly 93% were seen once. Sequences were obtained from naive CD4+ T cells from PBMCs. Subset in this sample: CD45RA+ positively selected. Receptors originate from a man aged 18 to 29 in good health. Some clones in this sample may be carry-over from other donors' samples.

V gene TRBV29-1 combines with J gene TRBJ1-1, with unresolved D. CDR1 and CDR2 from the germline V gene are SQVTM and ANQGSEA. Trimming cost V 1 base and J 1 base, with 10 bases left between them. The CDR3 has 14 residues. CDR3 sequence reads: CSVEGRQANTEAFF. The CDR3 DNA reads as TGCAGCGTTGAAGGCCGACAAGCGAACACTGAAGCTTTCTTT.

This clone was observed a handful of times. The J gene is TRBJ1-2, the V gene TRBV30, with D perhaps matching TRBD1 (5 bases). There are 13 residues in the CDR3. Looked up from germline, CDR1 is GTSNPN and CDR2 is SVGIG (reference sequence). The ends were cut back, 3 bases at V and 7 bases at J, with 15 bases in the middle. This CDR3 is CAWSPGHTGGYTF. As DNA, the CDR3 is TGTGCCTGGAGCCCAGGCCATACAGGTGGCTACACCTTC.

This clone was seen a handful of times. The chain is built from TRBV19 and TRBJ1-5, with D uncertain. The CDR3 runs to 14 residues. Trimming shortened V by 5 bases and J by 3 bases, and 11 bases separated the two germline ends. Germline V gene lookup returns CDR1 LNHDA and CDR2 SQIVND (reference sequence). The CDR3 reads CASSGLGSNQPQHF. CDR3 bases: TGTGCCAGTAGTGGTCTGGGTTCCAATCAGCCCCAGCATTTT.

The rearrangement uses TRBV5-1 and TRBJ2-5; no clear D gene. The CDR3 covers 13 residues. Germline V gives CDR1 SGHRS, CDR2 YFSETQ. V shed 1 base and J shed 1 base, with 5 bases lying between them. CDR3 loop: CASSLQVQETQYF. In nucleotides, the CDR3 is TGCGCCAGCAGCTTGCAGGTCCAAGAGACCCAGTACTTC. The full variable domain, its missing parts supplied by reference TRBV5-1 and TRBJ2-5, is KAGVTQTPRYLIKTRGQQVTLSCSPISGHRSVSWYQQTPGQGLQFLFEYFSETQRNKGNFPGRFSGRQFSNSRSEMNVSTLELGDSALYLCASSLQVQETQYFGPGTRLLVL.

The chain combines TRBV7-2 with TRBJ2-7; either TRBD1 or TRBD2 may supply D (5 bases each). The CDR3 is made up of 14 amino acids. Trimming cost V 5 bases and J 4 bases, with 15 bases left between them. Germline V gene sequence: CDR1 SGHTA, CDR2 FQGNSA. The CDR3 sequence: CASSPRPGRYEQYF. The CDR3 DNA sequence: TGTGCCAGCAGCCCCCGTCCGGGACGATACGAGCAGTACTTC.

The chain combines TRBV5-8 with TRBJ2-7; the match to TRBD2 covers 12 bases. There are 16 residues in the CDR3. Trimming at V came to 4 bases and at J to 0 bases, leaving 5 bases not matched to a gene. From germline, CDR1 is SGHTS and CDR2 YDEGEE. The CDR3 protein is CASSPGTSGPSYEQYF. CDR3 DNA sequence: TGTGCCAGCAGCCCAGGGACTAGCGGGCCCTCCTACGAGCAGTACTTC.